This T cell receptor beta chain was identified in a study of cytomegalovirus exposure and HLA in healthy donors. Study results and caveats: Reportedly, cytomegalovirus status was diagnosed with high sensitivity and specificity. Around 160 TCR beta chains were listed as cytomegalovirus-associated. Researchers reported that a few CMV-associated chains were confirmed in vitro as CMV antigen-specific.

V was pared by 5 bases and J by 4 bases, with 9 bases between. Germline values: CDR1 MRHNA, CDR2 SNTAGT. This CDR3 comprises 13 residues. Details on this clone: Its antigen is not identified.

Amplification used 60 Vbeta primers and 13 Jbeta primers. The table came from immunoSEQ multiplex PCR; TCRdb's copy has only in-frame clones and leaves some out. In the table there are roughly 150,000 clones, around three quarters of which are singletons. This TCR derives from a middle-aged woman in good health and CMV-seronegative. Sequenced: PBMCs. V usage is TRBV6-4 and J usage is TRBJ1-5, with D unclear. The CDR3 DNA sequence: TGTGCCAGCAGTCCGGGTCCGAATCAGCCCCAGCATTTT. Its protein product is CASSPGPNQPQHF.